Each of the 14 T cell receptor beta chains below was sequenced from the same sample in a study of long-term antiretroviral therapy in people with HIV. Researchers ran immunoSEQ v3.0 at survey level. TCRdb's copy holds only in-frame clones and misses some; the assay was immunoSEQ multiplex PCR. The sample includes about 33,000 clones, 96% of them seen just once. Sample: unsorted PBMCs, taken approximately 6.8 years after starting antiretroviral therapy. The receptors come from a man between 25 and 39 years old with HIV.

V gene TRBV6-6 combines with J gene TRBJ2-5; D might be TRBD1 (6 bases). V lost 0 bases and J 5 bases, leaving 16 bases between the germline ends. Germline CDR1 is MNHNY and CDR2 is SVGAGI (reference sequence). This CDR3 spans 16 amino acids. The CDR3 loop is CASSYSPLTGQETQYF. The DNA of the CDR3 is TGTGCCAGCAGTTACTCGCCCCTGACAGGACAGGAGACCCAGTACTTC.

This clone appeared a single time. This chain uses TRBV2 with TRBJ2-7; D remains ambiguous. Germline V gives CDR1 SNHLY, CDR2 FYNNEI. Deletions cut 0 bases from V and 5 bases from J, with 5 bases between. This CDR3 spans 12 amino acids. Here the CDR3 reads CASSEARHEQYF. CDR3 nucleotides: TGTGCCAGCAGTGAAGCAAGACACGAGCAGTACTTC.

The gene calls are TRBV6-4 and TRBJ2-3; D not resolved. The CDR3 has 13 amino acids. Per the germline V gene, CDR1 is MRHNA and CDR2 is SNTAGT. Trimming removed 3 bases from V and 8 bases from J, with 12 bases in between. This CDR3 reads CASSESPLSTQYF. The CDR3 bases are TGTGCCAGCAGTGAGAGTCCCCTTTCTACGCAGTATTTT.

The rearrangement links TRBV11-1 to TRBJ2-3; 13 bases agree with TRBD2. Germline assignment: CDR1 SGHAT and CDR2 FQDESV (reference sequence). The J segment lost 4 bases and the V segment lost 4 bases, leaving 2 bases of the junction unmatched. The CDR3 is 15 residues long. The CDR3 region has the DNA TGTGCCAGCAGCTGGACTAGCGGGAGCTCAGATACGCAGTATTTT. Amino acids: CASSWTSGSSDTQYF.

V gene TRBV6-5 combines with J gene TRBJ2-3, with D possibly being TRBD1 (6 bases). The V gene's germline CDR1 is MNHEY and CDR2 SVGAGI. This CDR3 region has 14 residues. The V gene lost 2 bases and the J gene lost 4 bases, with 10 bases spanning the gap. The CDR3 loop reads CASSYQGRPDTQYF. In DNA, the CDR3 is TGTGCCAGCAGTTACCAGGGGCGCCCAGATACGCAGTATTTT.

In DNA form, the CDR3 reads TGTGCCAGCAGTGCGAACAGGGGCAGCAATCAGCCCCAGCATTTT. It is translated as CASSANRGSNQPQHF. The V call is TRBV27, the J call TRBJ1-5; 7 bases map to TRBD1. The CDR3 runs to 15 residues. The V gene's germline CDR1 is MNHEY and CDR2 SMNVEV (reference sequence). V trimming: 5 bases; J trimming: 1 base; junction bases outside the gene matches: 5.

This chain's CDR3 is CASPVLTGELFF. The DNA of the CDR3 is TGTGCCAGCCCGGTTTTAACCGGGGAGCTGTTTTTT. The chain recombines TRBV7-2 with TRBJ2-2; D gene uncertain. Germline values: CDR1 SGHTA, CDR2 FQGNSA. The CDR3 sequence is 12 residues long. With 8 bases removed from V and 5 bases from J, the gap between germline ends came to 9 bases.

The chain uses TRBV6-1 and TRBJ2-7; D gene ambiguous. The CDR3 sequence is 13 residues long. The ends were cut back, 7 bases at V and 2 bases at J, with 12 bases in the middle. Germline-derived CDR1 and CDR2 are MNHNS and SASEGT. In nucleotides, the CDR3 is TGTGCCAGCAATCGGAGACAAACCTACGAGCAGTACTTC. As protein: CASNRRQTYEQYF.

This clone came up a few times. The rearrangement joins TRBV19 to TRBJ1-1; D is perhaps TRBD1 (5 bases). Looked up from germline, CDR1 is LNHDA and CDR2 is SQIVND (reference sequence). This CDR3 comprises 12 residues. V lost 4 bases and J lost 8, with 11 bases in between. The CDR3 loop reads CASSTGTPEAFF. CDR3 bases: TGTGCCAGTAGTACCGGGACTCCCGAAGCTTTCTTT.

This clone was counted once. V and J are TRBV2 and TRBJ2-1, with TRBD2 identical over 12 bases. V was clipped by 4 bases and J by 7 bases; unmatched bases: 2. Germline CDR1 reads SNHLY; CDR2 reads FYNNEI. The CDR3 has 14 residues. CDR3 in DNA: TGTGCCAGCAGTGGACTAGCGGGAGTAAATGAGCAGTTCTTC. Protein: CASSGLAGVNEQFF.

The CDR3 nucleotides are TGTGCCAGCAGCTCCCGGGACAAGAGCAATGAGCAGTTCTTC. Translated: CASSSRDKSNEQFF. The chain combines TRBV5-4 with TRBJ2-1; D is perhaps TRBD1 (6 bases). V was pared by 3 bases and J by 6 bases, with 13 bases between. Germline V lookup: CDR1 SGHNT, CDR2 YYREEE (reference sequence). The CDR3 is made up of 14 amino acids.

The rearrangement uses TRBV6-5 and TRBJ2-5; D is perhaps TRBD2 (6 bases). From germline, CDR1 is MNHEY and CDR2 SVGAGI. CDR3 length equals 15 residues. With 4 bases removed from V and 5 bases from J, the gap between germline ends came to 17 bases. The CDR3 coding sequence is TGTGCCAGCAGTTGGAGGGAGGCTATTCGGGAGACCCAGTACTTC. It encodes CASSWREAIRETQYF.

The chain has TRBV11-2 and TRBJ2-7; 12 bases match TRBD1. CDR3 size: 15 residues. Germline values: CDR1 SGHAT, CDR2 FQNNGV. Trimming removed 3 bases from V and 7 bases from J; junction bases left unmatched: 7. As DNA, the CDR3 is TGTGCCAGCAGCTTTCCGGGACAGGGGGCCAGGGAGCAGTACTTC. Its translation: CASSFPGQGAREQYF.

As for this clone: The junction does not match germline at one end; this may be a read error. As DNA, the CDR3 is TGCAGCGTTGACTCTCTAGCGGGGACCACAGATACGCGGTATTTT. Translated: CSVDSLAGTTDTRYF. The rearrangement joins TRBV29-1 to TRBJ2-3, with 9 positions matching TRBD2. CDR3 size: 15 residues. The V gene's germline CDR1 is SQVTM and CDR2 ANQGSEA.